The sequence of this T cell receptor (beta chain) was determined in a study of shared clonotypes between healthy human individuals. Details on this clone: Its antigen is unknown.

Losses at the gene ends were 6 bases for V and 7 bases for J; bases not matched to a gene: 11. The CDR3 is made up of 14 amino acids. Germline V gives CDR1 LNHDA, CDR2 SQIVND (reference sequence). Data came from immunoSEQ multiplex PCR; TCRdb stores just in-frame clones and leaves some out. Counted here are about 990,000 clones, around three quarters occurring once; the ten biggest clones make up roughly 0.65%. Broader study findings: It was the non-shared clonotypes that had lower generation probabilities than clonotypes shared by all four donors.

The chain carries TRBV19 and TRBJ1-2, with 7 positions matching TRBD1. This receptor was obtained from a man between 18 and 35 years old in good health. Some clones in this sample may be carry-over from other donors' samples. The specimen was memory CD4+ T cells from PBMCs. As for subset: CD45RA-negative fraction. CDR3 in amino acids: CASRPTGEIGGYTF. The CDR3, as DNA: TGTGCCAGTAGGCCCACAGGGGAGATCGGTGGCTACACCTTC.